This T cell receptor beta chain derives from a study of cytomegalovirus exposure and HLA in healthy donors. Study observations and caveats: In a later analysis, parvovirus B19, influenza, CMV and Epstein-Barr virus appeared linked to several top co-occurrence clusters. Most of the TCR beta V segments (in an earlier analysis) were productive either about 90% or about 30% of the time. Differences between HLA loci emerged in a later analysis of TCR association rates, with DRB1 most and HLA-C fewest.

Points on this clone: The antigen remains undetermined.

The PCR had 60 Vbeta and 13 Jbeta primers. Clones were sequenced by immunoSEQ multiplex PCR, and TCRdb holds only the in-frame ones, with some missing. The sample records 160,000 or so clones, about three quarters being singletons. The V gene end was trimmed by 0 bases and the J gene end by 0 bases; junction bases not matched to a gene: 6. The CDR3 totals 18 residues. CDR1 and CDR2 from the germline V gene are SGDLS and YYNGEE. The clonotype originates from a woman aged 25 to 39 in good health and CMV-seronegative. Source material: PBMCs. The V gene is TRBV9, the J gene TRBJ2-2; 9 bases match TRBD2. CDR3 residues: CASSVGLAGIANTGELFF. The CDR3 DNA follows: TGTGCCAGCAGCGTAGGGCTAGCGGGGATCGCGAACACCGGGGAGCTGTTTTTT.